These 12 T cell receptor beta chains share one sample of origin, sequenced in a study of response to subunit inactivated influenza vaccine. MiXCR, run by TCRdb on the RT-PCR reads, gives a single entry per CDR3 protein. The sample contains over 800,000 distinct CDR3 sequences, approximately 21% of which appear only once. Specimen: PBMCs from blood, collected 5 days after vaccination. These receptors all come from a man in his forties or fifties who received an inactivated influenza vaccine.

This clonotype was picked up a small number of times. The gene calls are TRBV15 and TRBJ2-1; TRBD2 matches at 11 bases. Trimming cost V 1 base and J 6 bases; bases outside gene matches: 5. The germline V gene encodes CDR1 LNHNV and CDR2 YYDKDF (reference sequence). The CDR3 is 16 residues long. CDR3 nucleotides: TGTGCCACCAGCAGAGGTGGTCTAGCGGGAGGCAATGAGCAGTTCTTC. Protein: CATSRGGLAGGNEQFF.

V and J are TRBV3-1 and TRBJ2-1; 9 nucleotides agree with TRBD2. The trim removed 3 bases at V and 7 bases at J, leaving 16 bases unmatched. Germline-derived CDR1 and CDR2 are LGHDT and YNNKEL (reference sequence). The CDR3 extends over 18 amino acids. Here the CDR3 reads CASSHLSGDSGRSNEQFF. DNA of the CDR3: TGTGCCAGCAGCCACCTTTCGGGGGATAGCGGGAGATCAAATGAGCAGTTCTTC.

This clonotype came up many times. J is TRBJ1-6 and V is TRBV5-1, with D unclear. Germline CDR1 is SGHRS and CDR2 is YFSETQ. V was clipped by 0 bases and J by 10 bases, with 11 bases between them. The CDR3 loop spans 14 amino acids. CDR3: CASSLVAQSSPLHF. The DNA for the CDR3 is TGCGCCAGCAGCTTGGTAGCTCAGTCCTCACCCCTCCACTTT.

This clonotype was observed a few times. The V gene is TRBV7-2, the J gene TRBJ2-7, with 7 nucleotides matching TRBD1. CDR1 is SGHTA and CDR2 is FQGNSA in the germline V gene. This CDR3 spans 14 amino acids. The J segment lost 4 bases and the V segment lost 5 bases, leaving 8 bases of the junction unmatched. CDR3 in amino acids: CASSPPTGLYEQYF. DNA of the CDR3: TGTGCCAGCAGCCCGCCGACAGGGCTTTACGAGCAGTACTTC.

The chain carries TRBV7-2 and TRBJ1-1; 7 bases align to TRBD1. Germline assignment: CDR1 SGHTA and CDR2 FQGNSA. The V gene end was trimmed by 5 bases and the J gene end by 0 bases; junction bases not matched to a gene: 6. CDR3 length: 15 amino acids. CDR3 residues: CASSTTTGLNTEAFF. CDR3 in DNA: TGTGCCAGCAGCACCACGACAGGGTTGAACACTGAAGCTTTCTTT.

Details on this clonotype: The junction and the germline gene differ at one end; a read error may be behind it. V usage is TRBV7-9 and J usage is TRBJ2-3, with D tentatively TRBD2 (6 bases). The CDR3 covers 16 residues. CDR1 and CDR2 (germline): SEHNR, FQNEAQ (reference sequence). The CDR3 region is CASSARQEEGTYTQYF. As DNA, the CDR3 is TGTGCCAGCAGCGCCCGCCAGGAGGAGGGCACATATACGCAGTATTTT.

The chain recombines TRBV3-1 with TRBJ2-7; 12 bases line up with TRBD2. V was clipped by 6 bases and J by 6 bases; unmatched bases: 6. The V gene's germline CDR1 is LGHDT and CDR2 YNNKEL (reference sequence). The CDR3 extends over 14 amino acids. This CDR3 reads CASRSTSGRLEQYF. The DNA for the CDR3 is TGTGCCAGCAGGTCAACTAGCGGGAGGCTCGAGCAGTACTTC.

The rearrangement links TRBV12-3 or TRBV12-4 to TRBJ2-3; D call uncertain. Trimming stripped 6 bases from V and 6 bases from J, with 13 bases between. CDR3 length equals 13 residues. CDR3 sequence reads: CASRVSVADTQYF. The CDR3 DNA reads TGTGCCAGCAGGGTTTCGGTAGCTGATACGCAGTATTTT.

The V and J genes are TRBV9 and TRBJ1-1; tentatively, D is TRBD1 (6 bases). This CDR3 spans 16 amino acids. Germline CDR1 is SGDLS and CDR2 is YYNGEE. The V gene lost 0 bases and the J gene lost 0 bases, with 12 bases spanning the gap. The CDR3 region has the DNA TGTGCCAGCAGCGTAGGAGCGGGACACCTGAACACTGAAGCTTTCTTT. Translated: CASSVGAGHLNTEAFF.

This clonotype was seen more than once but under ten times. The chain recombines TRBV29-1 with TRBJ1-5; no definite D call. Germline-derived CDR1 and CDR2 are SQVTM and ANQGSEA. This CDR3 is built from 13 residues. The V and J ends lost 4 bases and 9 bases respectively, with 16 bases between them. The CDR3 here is CSVGTVDGGPQHF. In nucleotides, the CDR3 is TGCAGCGTTGGGACTGTGGACGGCGGGCCCCAGCATTTT.

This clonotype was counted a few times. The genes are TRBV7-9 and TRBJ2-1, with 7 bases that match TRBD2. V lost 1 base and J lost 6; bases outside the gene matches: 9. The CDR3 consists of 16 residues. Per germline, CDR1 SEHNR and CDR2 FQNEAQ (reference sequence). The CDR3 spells CASSLVGGRRSNEQFF. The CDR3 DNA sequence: TGTGCCAGCAGCTTAGTTGGCGGGAGAAGGAGCAATGAGCAGTTCTTC.

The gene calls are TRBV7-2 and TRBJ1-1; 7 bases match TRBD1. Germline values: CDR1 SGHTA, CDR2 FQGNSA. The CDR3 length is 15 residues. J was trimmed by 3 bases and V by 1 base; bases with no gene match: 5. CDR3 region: CASSLGQGLDTEAFF. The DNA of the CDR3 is TGTGCCAGCAGCTTAGGACAGGGACTAGACACTGAAGCTTTCTTT.